The clone carrying this TCR beta chain was detected only a few times. Its target is not known. This sample is part of a study of OX40 agonist ivuxolimab in advanced cancers. About the study: Ivuxolimab, an agonist antibody against OX40 (CD134), was given to patients.

Repertoires were generated with immunoSEQ multiplex PCR, while TCRdb's copy carries only in-frame clones and drops some. Altogether about 83,000 clones are present, less than 95% being singletons, with the ten largest covering roughly 8.9%. Study observations and caveats: Certain nonresponders additionally had low normalized T-cell clonal expansion.

No patient had autoimmune disease or received systemic immunosuppression. Per germline, CDR1 GTSNPN and CDR2 SVGIG (reference sequence). The V end was cut by 3 bases, the J end by 4 bases, with 15 bases between. The length of the CDR3 is 14 residues. The sample here was CD4+ or CD8+ T cells sorted from blood, taken in a trial of the OX40 agonist ivuxolimab. This clonotype was sampled from an adult with an advanced solid tumor such as melanoma, head and neck, liver or kidney cancer. This chain uses TRBV30 with TRBJ1-1; no clear D gene. DNA of the CDR3: TGTGCCTGGAGCTTGCTACTTGGGAGCACTGAAGCTTTCTTT. Amino acid sequence: CAWSLLLGSTEAFF. The variable domain in full, completed from reference TRBV30 and TRBJ1-1, reads SQTIHQWPATLVQPVGSPLSLECTVEGTSNPNLYWYRQAAGRGLQLLFYSVGIGQISSEVPQNLSASRPQDRQFILSSKKLLLSDSGFYLCAWSLLLGSTEAFFGQGTRLTVV.